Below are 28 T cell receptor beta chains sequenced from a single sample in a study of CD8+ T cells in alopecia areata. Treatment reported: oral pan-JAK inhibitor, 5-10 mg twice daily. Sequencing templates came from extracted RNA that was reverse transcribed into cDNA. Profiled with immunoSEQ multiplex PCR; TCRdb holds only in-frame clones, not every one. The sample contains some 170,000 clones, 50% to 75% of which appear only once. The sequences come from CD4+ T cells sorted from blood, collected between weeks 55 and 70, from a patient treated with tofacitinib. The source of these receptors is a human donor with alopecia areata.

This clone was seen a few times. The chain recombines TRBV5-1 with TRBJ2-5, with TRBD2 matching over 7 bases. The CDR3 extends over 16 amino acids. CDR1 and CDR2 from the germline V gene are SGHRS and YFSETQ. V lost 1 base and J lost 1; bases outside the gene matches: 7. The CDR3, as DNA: TGCGCCAGCAGCTTGTTACAGCGGGGCCTCCAAGAGACCCAGTACTTC. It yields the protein CASSLLQRGLQETQYF.

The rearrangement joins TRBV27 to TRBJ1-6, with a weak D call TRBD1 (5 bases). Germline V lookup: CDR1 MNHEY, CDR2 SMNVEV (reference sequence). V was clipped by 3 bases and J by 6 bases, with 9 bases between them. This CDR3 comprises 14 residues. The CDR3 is CASSFYGGNSPLHF. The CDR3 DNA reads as TGTGCCAGCAGTTTCTACGGGGGTAATTCACCCCTCCACTTT.

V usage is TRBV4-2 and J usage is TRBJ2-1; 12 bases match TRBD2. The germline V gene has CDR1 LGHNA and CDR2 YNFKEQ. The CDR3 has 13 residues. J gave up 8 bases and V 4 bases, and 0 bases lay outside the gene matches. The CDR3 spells CASSRLAGDEQFF. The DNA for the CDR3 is TGTGCCAGCAGCCGACTAGCGGGGGATGAGCAGTTCTTC.

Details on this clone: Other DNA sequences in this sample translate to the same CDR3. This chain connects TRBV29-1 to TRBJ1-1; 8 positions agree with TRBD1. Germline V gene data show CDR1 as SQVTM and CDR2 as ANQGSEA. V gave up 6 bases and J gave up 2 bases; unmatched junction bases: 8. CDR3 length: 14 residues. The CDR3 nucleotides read TGCAGCGTCGCCCGGACAGGGTCTAACACTGAAGCTTTCTTT. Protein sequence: CSVARTGSNTEAFF.

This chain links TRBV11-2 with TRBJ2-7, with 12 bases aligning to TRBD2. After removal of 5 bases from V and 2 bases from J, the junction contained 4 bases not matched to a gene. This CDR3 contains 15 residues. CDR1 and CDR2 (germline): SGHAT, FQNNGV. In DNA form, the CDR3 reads TGTGCCAGCAGCCACCGGACTAGCGGGGCCTACGAGCAGTACTTC. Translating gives CASSHRTSGAYEQYF. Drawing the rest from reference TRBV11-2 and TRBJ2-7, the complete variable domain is EAGVAQSPRYKIIEKRQSVAFWCNPISGHATLYWYQQILGQGPKLLIQFQNNGVVDDSQLPKDRFSAERLKGVDSTLKIQPAKLEDSAVYLCASSHRTSGAYEQYFGPGTRLTVT.

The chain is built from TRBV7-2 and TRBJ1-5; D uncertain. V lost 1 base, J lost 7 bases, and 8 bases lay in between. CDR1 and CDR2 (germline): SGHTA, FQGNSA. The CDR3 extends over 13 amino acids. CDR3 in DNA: TGTGCCAGCAGCTTAGAGAGGGAACAGCCCCAGCATTTT. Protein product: CASSLEREQPQHF.

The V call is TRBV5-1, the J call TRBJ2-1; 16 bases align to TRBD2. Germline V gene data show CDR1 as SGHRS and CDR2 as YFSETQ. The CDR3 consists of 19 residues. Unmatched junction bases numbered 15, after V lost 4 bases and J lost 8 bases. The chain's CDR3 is CASSRAGTSGGAGGDEQFF. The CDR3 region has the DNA TGCGCCAGCAGCCGCGCCGGGACTAGCGGGGGGGCCGGTGGCGATGAGCAGTTCTTC.

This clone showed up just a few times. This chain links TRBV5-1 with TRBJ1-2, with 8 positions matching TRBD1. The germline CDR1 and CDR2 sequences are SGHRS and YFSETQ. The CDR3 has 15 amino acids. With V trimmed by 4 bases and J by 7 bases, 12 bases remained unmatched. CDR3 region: CASSLLRTGPVGYTF. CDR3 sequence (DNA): TGCGCCAGCAGCCTATTAAGGACAGGGCCAGTTGGCTACACCTTC.

The CDR3 sequence is CASSSYVGQNYGYTF. The CDR3 nucleotides read TGTGCCAGCAGTTCCTACGTGGGACAGAACTATGGCTACACCTTC. The genes are TRBV27 and TRBJ1-2, with TRBD1 identical over 7 bases. The germline V gene has CDR1 MNHEY and CDR2 SMNVEV (reference sequence). This CDR3 comprises 15 residues. V dropped 4 bases and J dropped 2; count of bases not matched to a gene: 7.

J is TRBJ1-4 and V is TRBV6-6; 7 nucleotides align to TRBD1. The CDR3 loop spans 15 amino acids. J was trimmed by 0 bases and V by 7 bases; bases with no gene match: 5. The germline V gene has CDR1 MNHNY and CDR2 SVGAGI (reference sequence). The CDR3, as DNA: TGTGCCAGCACGGGGACAGTTGCAACTAATGAAAAACTGTTTTTT. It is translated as CASTGTVATNEKLFF.

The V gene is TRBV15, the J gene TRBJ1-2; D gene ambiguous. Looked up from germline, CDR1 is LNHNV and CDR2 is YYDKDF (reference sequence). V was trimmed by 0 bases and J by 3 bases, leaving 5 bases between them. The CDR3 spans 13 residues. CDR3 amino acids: CATSRESDYGYTF. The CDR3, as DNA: TGTGCCACCAGCAGAGAAAGTGACTATGGCTACACCTTC. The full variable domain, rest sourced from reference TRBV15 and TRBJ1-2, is DAMVIQNPRYQVTQFGKPVTLSCSQTLNHNVMYWYQQKSSQAPKLLFHYYDKDFNNEADTPDNFQSRRPNTSFCFLDIRSPGLGDTAMYLCATSRESDYGYTFGSGTRLTVV.

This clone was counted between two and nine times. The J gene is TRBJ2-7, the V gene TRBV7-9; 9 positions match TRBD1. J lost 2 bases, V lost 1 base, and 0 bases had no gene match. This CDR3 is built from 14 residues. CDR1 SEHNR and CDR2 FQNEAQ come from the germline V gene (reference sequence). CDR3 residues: CASSLGQGAYEQYF. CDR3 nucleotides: TGTGCCAGCAGCTTAGGACAGGGGGCCTACGAGCAGTACTTC. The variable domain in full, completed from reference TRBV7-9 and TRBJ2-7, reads DTGVSQNPRHKITKRGQNVTFRCDPISEHNRLYWYRQTLGQGPEFLTYFQNEAQLEKSRLLSDRFSAERPKGSFSTLEIQRTEQGDSAMYLCASSLGQGAYEQYFGPGTRLTVT.

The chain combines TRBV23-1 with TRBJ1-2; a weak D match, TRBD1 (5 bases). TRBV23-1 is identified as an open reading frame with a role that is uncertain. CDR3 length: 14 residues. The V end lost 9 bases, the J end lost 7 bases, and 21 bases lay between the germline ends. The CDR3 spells CASRDGKTTLGYTF. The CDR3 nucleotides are TGCGCCAGTCGGGACGGAAAGACTACTCTTGGCTACACCTTC.

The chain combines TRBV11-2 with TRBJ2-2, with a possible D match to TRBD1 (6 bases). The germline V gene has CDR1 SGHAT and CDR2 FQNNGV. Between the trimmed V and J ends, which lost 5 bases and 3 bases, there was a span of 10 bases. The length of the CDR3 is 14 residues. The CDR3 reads CASSANRDTGELFF. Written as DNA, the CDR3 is TGTGCCAGCAGCGCCAACAGGGACACCGGGGAGCTGTTTTTT.

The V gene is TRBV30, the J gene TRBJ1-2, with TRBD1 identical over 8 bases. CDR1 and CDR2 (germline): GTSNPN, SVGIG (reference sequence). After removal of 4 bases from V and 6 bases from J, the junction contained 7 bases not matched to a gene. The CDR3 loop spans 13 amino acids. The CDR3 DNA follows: TGTGCCTGGAAGGGCTCAGGGGGCCATGGCTACACCTTC. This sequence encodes CAWKGSGGHGYTF. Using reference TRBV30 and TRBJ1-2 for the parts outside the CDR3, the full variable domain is SQTIHQWPATLVQPVGSPLSLECTVEGTSNPNLYWYRQAAGRGLQLLFYSVGIGQISSEVPQNLSASRPQDRQFILSSKKLLLSDSGFYLCAWKGSGGHGYTFGSGTRLTVV.

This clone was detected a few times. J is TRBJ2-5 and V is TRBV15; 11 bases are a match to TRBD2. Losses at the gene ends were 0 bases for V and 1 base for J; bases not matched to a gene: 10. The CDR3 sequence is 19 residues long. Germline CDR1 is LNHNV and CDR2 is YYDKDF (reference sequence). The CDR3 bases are TGTGCCACCAGCAGAGATGGGTCAGGGACTAGCGGACGCCAAGAGACCCAGTACTTC. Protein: CATSRDGSGTSGRQETQYF.

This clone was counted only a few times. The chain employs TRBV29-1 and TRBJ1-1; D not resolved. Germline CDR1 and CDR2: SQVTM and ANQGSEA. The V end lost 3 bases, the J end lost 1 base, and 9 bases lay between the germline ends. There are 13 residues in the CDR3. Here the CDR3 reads CSVEFNTNTEAFF. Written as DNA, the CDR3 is TGCAGCGTTGAGTTCAATACGAACACTGAAGCTTTCTTT.

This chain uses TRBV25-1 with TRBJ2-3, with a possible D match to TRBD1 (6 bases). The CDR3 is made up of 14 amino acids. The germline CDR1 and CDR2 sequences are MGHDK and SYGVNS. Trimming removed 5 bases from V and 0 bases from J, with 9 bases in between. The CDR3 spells CASSLGGSTDTQYF. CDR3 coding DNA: TGTGCCAGCAGTTTAGGGGGTAGCACAGATACGCAGTATTTT. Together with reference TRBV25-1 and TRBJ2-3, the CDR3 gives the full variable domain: EADIYQTPRYLVIGTGKKITLECSQTMGHDKMYWYQQDPGMELHLIHYSYGVNSTEKGDLSSESTVSRIRTEHFPLTLESARPSHTSQYLCASSLGGSTDTQYFGPGTRLTVL.

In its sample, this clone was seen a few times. This CDR3 is CSVESRWGTDTQYF. As DNA, the CDR3 is TGCAGCGTTGAAAGCCGATGGGGCACAGATACGCAGTATTTT. The V and J genes are TRBV29-1 and TRBJ2-3; unclear D gene. Germline CDR1 reads SQVTM; CDR2 reads ANQGSEA. The CDR3 consists of 14 residues. Trimming stripped 2 bases from V and 1 base from J, with 10 bases between.

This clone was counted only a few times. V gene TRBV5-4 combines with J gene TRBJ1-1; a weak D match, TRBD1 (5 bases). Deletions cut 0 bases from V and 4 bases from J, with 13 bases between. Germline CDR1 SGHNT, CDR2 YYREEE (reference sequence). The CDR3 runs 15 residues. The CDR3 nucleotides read TGTGCCAGCAGCTTGGGGGGAGGGGCGACCACTGAAGCTTTCTTT. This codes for CASSLGGGATTEAFF.

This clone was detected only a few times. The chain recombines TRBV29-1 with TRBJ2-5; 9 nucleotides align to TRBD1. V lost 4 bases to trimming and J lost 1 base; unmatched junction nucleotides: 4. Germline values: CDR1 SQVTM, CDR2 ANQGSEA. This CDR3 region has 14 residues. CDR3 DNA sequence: TGCAGCGTTGTTCGGGACAGGGTCCAAGAGACCCAGTACTTC. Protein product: CSVVRDRVQETQYF. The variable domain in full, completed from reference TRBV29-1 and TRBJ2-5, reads SAVISQKPSRDICQRGTSLTIQCQVDSQVTMMFWYRQQPGQSLTLIATANQGSEATYESGFVIDKFPISRPNLTFSTLTVSNMSPEDSSIYLCSVVRDRVQETQYFGPGTRLLVL.

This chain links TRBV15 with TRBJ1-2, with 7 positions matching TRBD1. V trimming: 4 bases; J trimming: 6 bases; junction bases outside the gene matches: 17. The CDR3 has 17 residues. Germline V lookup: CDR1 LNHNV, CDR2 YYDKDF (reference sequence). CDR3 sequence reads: CATSTGGQRGIYNGYTF. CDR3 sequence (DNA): TGTGCCACCAGCACGGGGGGACAGAGGGGAATCTATAATGGCTACACCTTC.

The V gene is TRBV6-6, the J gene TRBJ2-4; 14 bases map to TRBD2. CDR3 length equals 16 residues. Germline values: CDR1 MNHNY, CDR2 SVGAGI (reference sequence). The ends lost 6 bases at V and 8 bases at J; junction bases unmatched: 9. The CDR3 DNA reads TGTGCCAGCAGCAACCGACTAGCGGGGGGGATGGACATTCAGTACTTC. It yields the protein CASSNRLAGGMDIQYF.

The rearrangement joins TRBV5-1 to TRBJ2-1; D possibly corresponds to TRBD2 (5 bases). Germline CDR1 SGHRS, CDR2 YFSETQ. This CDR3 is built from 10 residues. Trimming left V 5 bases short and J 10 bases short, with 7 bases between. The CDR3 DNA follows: TGCGCCAGCAGAGGGAGCGAGCAGTTCTTC. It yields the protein CASRGSEQFF.

The CDR3 region has the DNA TGTGCCAGCAGTGTTCTTAGGGAAGGCGAGCAGTACTTC. The encoded protein is CASSVLREGEQYF. The V and J genes are TRBV2 and TRBJ2-7; D remains unclear. V lost 4 bases, J lost 6 bases, and 13 bases lay in between. The CDR3 length is 13 residues. CDR1 and CDR2 (germline): SNHLY, FYNNEI. Complete variable domain (other parts from reference TRBV2 and TRBJ2-7): EPEVTQTPSHQVTQMGQEVILRCVPISNHLYFYWYRQILGQKVEFLVSFYNNEISEKSEIFDDQFSVERPDGSNFTLKIRSTKLEDSAMYFCASSVLREGEQYFGPGTRLTVT.

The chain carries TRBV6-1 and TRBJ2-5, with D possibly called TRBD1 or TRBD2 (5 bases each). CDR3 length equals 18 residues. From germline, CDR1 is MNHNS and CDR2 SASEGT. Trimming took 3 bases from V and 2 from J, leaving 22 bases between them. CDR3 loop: CASSEQRYRDGAQETQYF. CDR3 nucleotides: TGTGCCAGCAGTGAGCAGAGATACCGGGACGGAGCTCAAGAGACCCAGTACTTC.

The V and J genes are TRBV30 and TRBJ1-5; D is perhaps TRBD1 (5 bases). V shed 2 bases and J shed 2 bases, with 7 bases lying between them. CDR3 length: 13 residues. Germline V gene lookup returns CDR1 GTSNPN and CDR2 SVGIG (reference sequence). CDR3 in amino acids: CAWSQGGNQPQHF. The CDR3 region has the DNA TGTGCCTGGAGTCAGGGTGGCAATCAGCCCCAGCATTTT. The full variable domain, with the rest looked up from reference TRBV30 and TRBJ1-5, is SQTIHQWPATLVQPVGSPLSLECTVEGTSNPNLYWYRQAAGRGLQLLFYSVGIGQISSEVPQNLSASRPQDRQFILSSKKLLLSDSGFYLCAWSQGGNQPQHFGDGTRLSIL.

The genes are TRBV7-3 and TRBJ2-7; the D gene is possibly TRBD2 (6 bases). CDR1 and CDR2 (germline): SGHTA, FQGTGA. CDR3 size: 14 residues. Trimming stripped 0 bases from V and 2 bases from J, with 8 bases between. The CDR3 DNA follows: TGTGCCAGCAGCTTAACGCCGGGGGCCTACGAGCAGTACTTC. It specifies CASSLTPGAYEQYF. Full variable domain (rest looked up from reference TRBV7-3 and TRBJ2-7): GAGVSQTPSNKVTEKGKYVELRCDPISGHTALYWYRQSLGQGPEFLIYFQGTGAADDSGLPNDRFFAVRPEGSVSTLKIQRTERGDSAVYLCASSLTPGAYEQYFGPGTRLTVT.